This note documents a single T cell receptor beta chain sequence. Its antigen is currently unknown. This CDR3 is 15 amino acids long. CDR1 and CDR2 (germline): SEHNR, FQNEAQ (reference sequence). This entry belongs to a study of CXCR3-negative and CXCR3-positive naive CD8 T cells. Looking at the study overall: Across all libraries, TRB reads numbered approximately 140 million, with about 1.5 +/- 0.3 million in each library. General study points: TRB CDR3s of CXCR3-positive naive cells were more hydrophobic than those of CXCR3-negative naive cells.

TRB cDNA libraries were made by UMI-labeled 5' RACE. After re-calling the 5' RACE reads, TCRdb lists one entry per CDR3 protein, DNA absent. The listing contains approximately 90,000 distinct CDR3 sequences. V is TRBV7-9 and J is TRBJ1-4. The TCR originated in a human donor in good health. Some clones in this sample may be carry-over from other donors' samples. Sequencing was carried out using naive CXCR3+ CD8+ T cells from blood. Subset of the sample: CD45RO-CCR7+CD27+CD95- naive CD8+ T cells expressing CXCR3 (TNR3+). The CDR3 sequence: CASSSYSVSNEKLFF.